This TCR beta chain emerged from a study of blood T cells in healthy people across ages (dated by TCRdb to 2014 to 2015). For context, the study as a whole: In model experiments, template switching captured roughly one uniquely barcoded TCR beta cDNA molecule for every two T cells. To track age-related changes in TCR beta repertoire diversity, the study relied on deep sequencing normalized with unique cDNA molecular identifiers. The donors were split into four age groups: young (average around 16 years), middle-aged (about 40), aged (roughly 65) and long-lived (approximately 80). To avoid experimental bias, donors of different ages were randomly spread across the sequencing lanes. Two additional independent replicas of 1 million unique cDNA reads from the same blood draw were analyzed for two donors (one aged 18 to 30 and one aged 80 or older). What the authors observed across the whole study: Observed TCR beta diversity per million T cells fell roughly linearly with age, and a significant reduction was already apparent by age around 36. There was a strong correlation between observed TCR beta diversity and the percentage of naive T cells measured by flow cytometry. Estimates of total diversity based on one million sequenced T cells were regarded as lower bounds and as underestimates. The long-lived group showed more naive CD4+ T cells, fewer expanded clones and increased TCR diversity than the aged group, suggesting age selection. Because profiling used bulk unsorted PBMCs, naive and antigen-experienced compartments could not be compared conclusively. Donor CMV infection status was unknown, potentially confounding age-related changes in expanded clonotypes.

Library method: 5' RACE. The sequencer was an Illumina HiSeq 2500. The second PCR ran for about 6 to 12 cycles and used a J-beta primer mix along with a sample-barcoded 5' primer. Each TCR beta cDNA molecule received a unique molecular identifier from a template-switch 5' adaptor carrying 12 random nucleotides. Each sample yielded at least 2.5 million CDR3-containing paired-end reads. First-strand cDNA was synthesized from all RNA with the Mint cDNA synthesis kit, primed by a TRBC-specific oligonucleotide. All cDNA was treated with uracil-DNA glycosylase and then went through a first 18-cycle PCR with the universal primers M1SS and BC2_uni_R. From the authors' description of their analysis: For normalization, 1 million high-quality reads, each with a distinct molecular identifier, were randomly selected from each sample. Reads with shared molecular identifiers were discarded instead of being binned into consensus sequences. MiTCR, run with a Q25 quality threshold and the strictest error-elimination algorithm, handled CDR3 identification, clonotype clustering and error correction. A nonparametric unseen species model using Euler transformation provided a lower-bound estimate of total TCR beta diversity. TCRdb reran the public reads through fastp at Q25 and MiXCR, keeping productive beta chains. Entries are consolidated by CDR3 protein sequence, retaining the most common genes and DNA. The V and J calls here are based on TCRdb, not the publication. Across this sample there are about 2 million distinct CDR3 sequences, with 40% to 55% seen only once. The top ten constitute around 2.1% of the sample.

V gives up 2 bases and J gives up 8 bases, and the segment between their germline ends measures 10 bases. CDR1 is given as MGHRA and CDR2 as YSYEKL, both from the germline V gene. Taken from cysteine to phenylalanine, the CDR3 has 13 residues. CDR3 DNA is the only sequence kept; it has 39 bases, read in frame from the first base. The approximately 39 donors, aged 6 to 90 years, were systemically healthy Caucasian individuals from Russia. Each donor gave around 9.8 milliliters of peripheral blood, collected into EDTA-treated Vacutainer tubes. PBMCs were isolated by Ficoll-Paque density-gradient centrifugation, with at least 6.5 million obtained per sample. Trizol reagent was used to extract total RNA from the PBMCs, yielding at least 6 micrograms per sample. For every donor, flow cytometry on a PBMC aliquot measured the percentage of naive CD45RAhigh/CD27high T cells. As to this clonotype: Its antigen remains unidentified. No base-level quality is on record; no much larger clone is a single base apart.

Sequenced: blood. Here the chain combines TRBV4-1 and TRBJ2-1; the D gene is perhaps TRBD1, from 6 matching bases. The sequence derives from a woman between 40 and 55 years old in good health. The DNA sequence follows: TGCGCCAGCAGCCAAATGGGGGCGTATGAGCAGTTCTTC. This is translated as CASSQMGAYEQFF.